This is a list of T cell receptor beta chains from one sample in a study of blood T cell repertoires in COVID-19. Clones were read by immunoSEQ multiplex PCR, and TCRdb kept only the in-frame ones, dropping some. The sample records some 70,000 clones, less than 90% being singletons. The sequencing input was peripheral blood. These receptors came from a man at least 80 years old with acute or convalescent COVID-19. CDR3s include the opening cysteine and the closing phenylalanine or tryptophan. Fields, in order: D gene, clone size, V gene, J gene, CDR3 DNA, CDR3 protein. The D gene is left open where the match is weak. Clone size appears in some rows only: once, few, many, or a class for an expanded clone.

D: .; size: .; V: TRBV29-1; J: TRBJ2-1; DNA: TGCAGCGTTGCTCCGTCCGGGATCAATGAGCAGTTCTTC; CDR3: CSVAPSGINEQFF
D: .; size: .; V: TRBV14; J: TRBJ2-4; DNA: TGTGCCAGCAGCCAAGCCCCCAGAGGAGGGGACATTCAGTACTTC; CDR3: CASSQAPRGGDIQYF
D: TRBD2; size: .; V: TRBV19; J: TRBJ2-1; DNA: TGTGCCAGTAGTATCCTGGACGGGAGGTCCATGGATGAGCAGTTCTTC; CDR3: CASSILDGRSMDEQFF
D: .; size: .; V: TRBV30; J: TRBJ1-4; DNA: TGTGCCTGGAGAATGCAGGGATGGGATGAAAAACTGTTTTTT; CDR3: CAWRMQGWDEKLFF
D: TRBD1; size: .; V: TRBV3-1/TRBV3-2; J: TRBJ1-2; DNA: TGTGCCAGCAGCCAGCGAGACAGGGGCTATGGCTACACCTTC; CDR3: CASSQRDRGYGYTF
D: TRBD2; size: .; V: TRBV5-1; J: TRBJ2-7; DNA: TGCGCCAGCAGTTCTAGCGGCCCCAGCGGGGAGCAGTACTTC; CDR3: CASSSSGPSGEQYF
D: TRBD2; size: .; V: TRBV30; J: TRBJ2-7; DNA: TGTGCCTGGAGTCCATGGACTAGCGGCGCCTACGAGCAGTACTTC; CDR3: CAWSPWTSGAYEQYF
D: TRBD1; size: .; V: TRBV24-1; J: TRBJ1-1; DNA: TGTGCCACCGCCAGTGGGACAGGGGTTCGGGCTTTCTTT; CDR3: CATASGTGVRAFF
D: .; size: .; V: TRBV9; J: TRBJ2-1; DNA: TGTGCCAGCAGCGTAGGAGGACAGATCCCGTTCTTC; CDR3: CASSVGGQIPFF
D: TRBD1; size: .; V: TRBV5-1; J: TRBJ1-6; DNA: TGCGCCAGCAGCTTGGGGACAGGGACGGGTTCACCCCTCCACTTT; CDR3: CASSLGTGTGSPLHF
D: .; size: few; V: TRBV5-5; J: TRBJ1-2; DNA: TGTGCCAGCAGATTAAGTCTCCAGGGGTCCGGCACCTTC; CDR3: CASRLSLQGSGTF
D: TRBD1; size: few; V: TRBV27; J: TRBJ1-4; DNA: TGTGCCAGCAGTTACACCGACAGGGGGAATGAAAAACTGTTTTTT; CDR3: CASSYTDRGNEKLFF
D: .; size: .; V: TRBV9; J: TRBJ2-4; DNA: TGTGCCAGCAGCCCGAGACACCTCCCAGCCAAAAACATTCAGTACTTC; CDR3: CASSPRHLPAKNIQYF
D: .; size: .; V: TRBV7-8; J: TRBJ1-1; DNA: TGTGCCAGCAGCCGGCAGCCAGGCCGCGGGTCTGAAGCTTTCTTT; CDR3: CASSRQPGRGSEAFF
D: .; size: few; V: TRBV19; J: TRBJ1-1; DNA: TGTGCCAGTAGTATAGCCCGGGGGGTCGTGCGCGACACTGAAGCTTTCTTT; CDR3: CASSIARGVVRDTEAFF
D: .; size: .; V: TRBV2; J: TRBJ1-5; DNA: TGTGCCAGCAGACAGGTCAGCAATCAGCCCCAGCATTTT; CDR3: CASRQVSNQPQHF
D: .; size: .; V: TRBV11-2; J: TRBJ2-7; DNA: TGTGCCAGCAGCTTAAGTGGCCCCTCCTACGAGCAGTACTTC; CDR3: CASSLSGPSYEQYF
D: .; size: .; V: TRBV9; J: TRBJ1-1; DNA: TGTGCCAGCAGCGGTAGGGGATCGAACACTGAAGCTTTCTTT; CDR3: CASSGRGSNTEAFF
D: TRBD2; size: .; V: TRBV4-1; J: TRBJ2-7; DNA: TGCGCCAGCAGCCAAGAGAGACTAGCGGGAGATTACGAGCAGTACTTC; CDR3: CASSQERLAGDYEQYF
D: TRBD1; size: .; V: TRBV5-1; J: TRBJ2-4; DNA: TGCGCCAGCAGCTTGGCAGGACAGGGAAACGAAAACATTCAGTACTTC; CDR3: CASSLAGQGNENIQYF
D: TRBD1; size: once; V: TRBV5-6; J: TRBJ1-2; DNA: TGTGCCAGCAGCTTGGGGACAGGGGGTTACTATGGCTACACCTTC; CDR3: CASSLGTGGYYGYTF
D: .; size: .; V: TRBV19; J: TRBJ1-1; DNA: TGTGCCAGTAGTCCCATGAACACTGAAGCTTTCTTT; CDR3: CASSPMNTEAFF
D: .; size: few; V: TRBV12-3/TRBV12-4; J: TRBJ2-5; DNA: TGTGCCAGCAGTTTATCAGGGGCCGGGACCCAGTACTTC; CDR3: CASSLSGAGTQYF
D: .; size: .; V: TRBV9; J: TRBJ2-5; DNA: TGTGCCAGCAGCGTAGGCCCTACAGAGACCCAGTACTTC; CDR3: CASSVGPTETQYF
D: .; size: .; V: TRBV7-2; J: TRBJ1-5; DNA: TGTGCCAGCAGCTTTGACGGGGGGAATCAGCCCCAGCATTTT; CDR3: CASSFDGGNQPQHF
D: TRBD2; size: .; V: TRBV30; J: TRBJ2-3; DNA: TGTGCCTGGAGATTAGCGGGAGGGGGGGGCACAGATACGCAGTATTTT; CDR3: CAWRLAGGGGTDTQYF